This passage covers 15 T cell receptor beta chains from one sample sequenced in a study of tumor-infiltrating lymphocytes in primary liver carcinoma. Germline DNA was extracted alongside blood RNA, which was obtained from unsorted whole blood. TCR beta cDNA was reverse-transcribed from around 0.55 ug of total RNA. The reaction used a constant-region primer and ProtoScript II reverse transcriptase. Three nested multiplex PCR rounds of slightly modified ARM-PCR generated TCR beta libraries. Primers for the first two PCR rounds were TRBV1-TRBV30 forward primers and a C-beta reverse primer (about 10 cycles per round). A single record per CDR3 protein comes from TCRdb applying MiXCR to the multiplex PCR reads. Of fewer than 400,000 distinct CDR3 sequences listed, about 62% are singletons. Sequencing was done on a sample of peripheral blood. These receptors all come from a man in his forties with primary liver carcinoma and hepatitis B virus infection.

This clonotype has just a few counts. The genes are TRBV10-3 and TRBJ1-2, with D maybe TRBD1 (5 bases). The ends were cut back, 7 bases at V and 0 bases at J, with 15 bases in the middle. The length of the CDR3 is 15 residues. Germline CDR1 and CDR2: ENHRY and SYGVKD. CDR3 amino acids: CAITPGGTTNYGYTF. The DNA for the CDR3 is TGTGCCATCACGCCCGGGGGGACCACTAACTATGGCTACACCTTC.

The J gene is TRBJ1-1, the V gene TRBV5-6; D remains unclear. Germline CDR1 SGHDT, CDR2 YYEEEE. V was trimmed by 0 bases and J by 7 bases, leaving 10 bases between them. The CDR3 runs to 13 residues. For the CDR3, the DNA is TGTGCCAGCAGCTTGGCGTATGGGGATGAAGCTTTCTTT. Its translation is CASSLAYGDEAFF.

Note on this clonotype: This may be a read error, as it is one base from a much larger clone. The V and J genes are TRBV6-6 and TRBJ1-2; D not certain. The CDR3 is made up of 11 amino acids. Germline V gene sequence: CDR1 MNHNY, CDR2 SVGAGI (reference sequence). CDR3 bases: TGTGTCAGCAGTCCCGCCGCTGGCTACACCTTC. Translated, it gives CVSSPAAGYTF.

This clonotype occurred a few times. This chain links TRBV5-1 with TRBJ2-1; TRBD2 matches at 10 bases. J was trimmed by 4 bases and V by 7 bases; bases with no gene match: 8. This CDR3 is 15 amino acids long. Germline loops: CDR1 SGHRS, CDR2 YFSETQ. DNA for the CDR3: TGCGCCAGCCGTACTAGCGGGATTAGGTACAATGAGCAGTTCTTC. The encoded protein is CASRTSGIRYNEQFF.

Note on this clonotype: A much larger clone is a single base away; this may be a read error. The final CDR3 position lacks the conserved phenylalanine or tryptophan, pointing to a likely read error. This chain connects TRBV4-1 to TRBJ2-5; 8 positions match TRBD2. V lost 1 base, J lost 0 bases, and 7 bases stayed unmatched. From germline, CDR1 is MGHRA and CDR2 YSYEKL. The CDR3 spans 17 residues. Here the CDR3 reads CASSQVLSGRYQETQYI. The CDR3 bases are TGCGCCAGCAGCCAAGTGTTAAGCGGGAGATACCAAGAGACCCAGTACATC.

Notes on this clonotype: At one end, the junction sequence differs from germline, possibly due to a read error. J is TRBJ2-3 and V is TRBV7-8; D is perhaps TRBD1 (7 bases). Germline CDR1 SGHVS, CDR2 FQNEAQ. The CDR3 length is 16 residues. The CDR3 DNA sequence: TGTGTCAGCAGCTTAGGCGGGACAGAGTCCGCAGATGCGCAGTATTTT. Amino acids: CVSSLGGTESADAQYF.

Points on this clonotype: Since the CDR3 does not end with the conserved phenylalanine or tryptophan, this likely comes from a read error. The chain joins TRBV11-2 to TRBJ2-5; D is perhaps TRBD1 (6 bases). Germline CDR1 and CDR2: SGHAT and FQNNGV. Trimming took off 7 bases at V and 2 bases at J, with 11 bases between the two ends. The CDR3 is 13 amino acids. The CDR3 loop is CASTETGQETQYL. In nucleotides, the CDR3 is TGTGCCAGCACCGAGACAGGACAAGAGACCCAGTACTTA.

This clonotype has more than one count but fewer than ten. Since a much larger clone is just one base distant, this may be a read error. This chain connects TRBV29-1 to TRBJ1-1, with D perhaps TRBD1 (6 bases). Germline V gene lookup returns CDR1 SQVTM and CDR2 ANQGSEA. Trimming stripped 4 bases from V and 7 bases from J, with 13 bases between. The CDR3 consists of 12 residues. CDR3 sequence (DNA): TGCAGCGTTGCCTACGGGGGCAATGAAGCTTTCTTT. Its translation is CSVAYGGNEAFF.

With respect to this clonotype: This could be a read error, since a much larger clone is one nucleotide away. V is TRBV29-1 and J is TRBJ1-4, with D perhaps TRBD1 (6 bases). Germline V gene sequence: CDR1 SQVTM, CDR2 ANQGSEA. The CDR3 runs 19 residues. V gave up 6 bases and J gave up 2 bases, with 28 bases separating them. In DNA, the CDR3 is TGCAGCGTCCGATTCCGGGGGGGCTTCCGAATCTCGACTAATGAAAAACTGTTTTTT. As protein: CSVRFRGGFRISTNEKLFF.

Comment on this clonotype: A read error may account for a junction end that differs from germline. The rearrangement links TRBV5-4 to TRBJ2-2; D uncertain. The CDR3 runs to 16 residues. Germline CDR1 is SGHNT and CDR2 is YYREEE (reference sequence). This CDR3 is CGSSLGLQGFAGELFF. DNA for the CDR3: TGTGGCAGCAGCTTGGGCCTACAAGGGTTCGCCGGGGAGCTGTTTTTT.

Concerning this clonotype itself: The CDR3 end shows no conserved phenylalanine or tryptophan, and so a read error is likely. Here the CDR3 reads CANSFLRGSSYEQYL. CDR3 nucleotides: TGCGCCAACAGCTTTCTCCGGGGCAGCTCCTACGAGCAGTACCTC. The chain employs TRBV4-3 and TRBJ2-7; TRBD1 or TRBD2 may be the D gene (5 bases each). Germline assignment: CDR1 LGHNA and CDR2 YSLEER. CDR3 size: 15 residues.

This clonotype was recorded at least ten times. The rearrangement uses TRBV29-1 and TRBJ2-2; the D gene is possibly TRBD1 (5 bases). V was cut by 7 bases and J by 5 bases, with 17 bases left in between. The V gene's germline CDR1 is SQVTM and CDR2 ANQGSEA. This CDR3 contains 14 residues. CDR3 loop: CSAGRRDRTGELFF. CDR3 in DNA: TGCAGCGCTGGGCGCAGGGATAGGACCGGGGAGCTGTTTTTT.

The chain links TRBV12-3 or TRBV12-4 to TRBJ1-6; D unclear. The V end was cut by 9 bases, the J end by 9 bases, with 18 bases between. The CDR3 totals 14 residues. CDR3 protein: CASSPTRTLSPLHF. As DNA, the CDR3 is TGTGCCAGTAGTCCAACCCGGACTCTTTCACCCCTCCACTTT.

With respect to this clonotype: A much larger clone differs from this one at a single base, so this may be a read error. This chain links TRBV11-2 with TRBJ2-2; 7 nucleotides line up with TRBD2. There are 15 residues in the CDR3. Germline V CDR1 and CDR2: SGHAT, FQNNGV. The CDR3 coding sequence is TGTGCCAGCAGCTTTAGCGGGTCCTACACCCGGGAGCTGTTTTTT. This encodes CASSFSGSYTRELFF.

Notes on this clonotype: This sequence may be a read error, since a much larger clone differs from it by one base. The rearrangement joins TRBV4-2 to TRBJ2-7; D is ambiguous. The CDR3 extends over 12 amino acids. Germline lookup yields CDR1 LGHNA and CDR2 YNFKEQ. V lost 4 bases and J 6 bases, leaving 10 bases between the germline ends. CDR3 loop: CASSRLSGEQYF. CDR3 nucleotide sequence: TGTGCCAGCAGCCGACTCTCGGGCGAGCAGTACTTC.